The clone carrying this TCR beta chain was detected a few times. Its antigen is as yet unknown. The data are from a study of T-cell memory formation after mild COVID-19. Whole-study context: There were largely donor-specific TCR clusters. Study conclusions and caveats: What remained unconfirmed was the SARS-CoV-2 specificity of second-wave clones peaking on day 37. Contracting clones from day 15 to 85 showed balanced CD4/CD8; later expanders favored CD4+.

Constant-segment-primed 5'RACE gave TCR alpha and TCR beta cDNA libraries with sample barcodes and UMIs. MiXCR, run by TCRdb on the 5' RACE reads, gives a single entry per CDR3 protein. The repertoire holds about 200,000 distinct CDR3 sequences, roughly 10% seen once, with roughly 3.5% in the top ten. The germline V and J ends were trimmed by 2 bases and 5 bases, with 9 bases remaining between them. From germline, CDR1 is KGHSH and CDR2 LQKENI. The CDR3 has 13 residues. The chain has TRBV18 and TRBJ1-2; D is ambiguous. Sequencing used PBMCs or a T cell subset sorted from them (not recorded which). This TCR was sampled from a man aged 18 to 30 who had mild COVID-19 (a few samples of this study predate the infection). Cell type and time point are not known. The CDR3 loop reads CASSPDGKYGYTF. The CDR3 DNA follows: TGTGCCAGCTCACCAGATGGAAAGTATGGCTACACCTTC.